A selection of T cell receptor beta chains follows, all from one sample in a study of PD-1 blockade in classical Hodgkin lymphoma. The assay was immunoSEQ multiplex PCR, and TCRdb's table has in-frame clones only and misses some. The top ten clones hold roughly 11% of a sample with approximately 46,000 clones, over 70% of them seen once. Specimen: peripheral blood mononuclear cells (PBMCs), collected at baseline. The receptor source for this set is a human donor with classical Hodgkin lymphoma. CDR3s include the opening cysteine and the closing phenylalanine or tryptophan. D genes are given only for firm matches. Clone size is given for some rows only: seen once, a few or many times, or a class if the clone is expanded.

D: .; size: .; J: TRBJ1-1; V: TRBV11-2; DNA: TGTGCCAGCAGCCTGACAGAGAACACTGAAGCTTTCTTT; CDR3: CASSLTENTEAFF
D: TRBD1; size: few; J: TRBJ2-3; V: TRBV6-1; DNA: TGTGCCAGCAGCTACACAGGGGGCGCGGGGCAGTATTTT; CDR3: CASSYTGGAGQYF
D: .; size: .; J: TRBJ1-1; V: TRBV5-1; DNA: TGCGCCAGCAGCTTGGGTCCATCCCGGGACACTGAAGCTTTCTTT; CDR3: CASSLGPSRDTEAFF
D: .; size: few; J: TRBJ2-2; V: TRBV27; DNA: TGTGCCAGCAGTTTATTTTTCGGAAACACCGGGGAGCTGTTTTTT; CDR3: CASSLFFGNTGELFF
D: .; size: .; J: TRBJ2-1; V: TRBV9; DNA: TGTGCCAGCAGCGGGGGAGGTAATGATGAGCAGTTCTTC; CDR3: CASSGGGNDEQFF
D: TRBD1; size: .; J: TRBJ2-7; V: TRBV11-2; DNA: TGTGCCAGCAGCTTAGGGACAGGGGCCTACGAGCAGTACTTC; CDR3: CASSLGTGAYEQYF
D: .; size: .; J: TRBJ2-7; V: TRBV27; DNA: TGTGCCAGCAGTTTAAATGGGGGAGACCTCTTCTACGAGCAGTACTTC; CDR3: CASSLNGGDLFYEQYF
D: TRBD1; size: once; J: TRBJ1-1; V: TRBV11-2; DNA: TGTGCCAGCAATCCGGGACAGGAAAACACTGAAGCTTTCTTT; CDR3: CASNPGQENTEAFF
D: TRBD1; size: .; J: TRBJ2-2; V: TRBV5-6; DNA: TGTGCCAGCAGCTTAGACAGGGGAATTAACACCGGGGAGCTGTTTTTT; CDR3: CASSLDRGINTGELFF
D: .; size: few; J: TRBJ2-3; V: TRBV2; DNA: TGTGCCAGCAGTACCGACCGAGAATGGGGAGATACGCAGTATTTT; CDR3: CASSTDREWGDTQYF
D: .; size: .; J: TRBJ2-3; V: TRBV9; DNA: TGTGCCAGCAGCGTGGGAGGCGGGGTCCCCACAGATACGCAGTATTTT; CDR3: CASSVGGGVPTDTQYF
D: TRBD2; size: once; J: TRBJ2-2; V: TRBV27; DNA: TGTGCCAGCAGTTTATACGGCGGGGGAGCTACCGGGGAGCTGTTTTTT; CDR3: CASSLYGGGATGELFF
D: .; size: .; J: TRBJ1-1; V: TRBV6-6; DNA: TGTGCCAGCAGTTCATTAGGGACGGCGAACACTGAAGCTTTCTTT; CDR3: CASSSLGTANTEAFF
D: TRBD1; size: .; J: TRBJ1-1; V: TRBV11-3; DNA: TGTGCCAGCAGCCCGGGACAGTCCTACACTGAAGCTTTCTTT; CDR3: CASSPGQSYTEAFF
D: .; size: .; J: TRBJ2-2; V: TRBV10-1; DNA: TGCGCCAGCAGTGAGGCGGCGGCCGGGAAGCTGTTTTTT; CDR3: CASSEAAAGKLFF
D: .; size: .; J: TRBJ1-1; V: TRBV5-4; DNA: TGTGCCAGCAGTACGTGGGAGGGGACTGAAGCTTTCTTT; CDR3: CASSTWEGTEAFF
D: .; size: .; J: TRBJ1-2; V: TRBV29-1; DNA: TGCAGCGTTCAAGATCTCCCGGTGGACTATGGCTACACCTTC; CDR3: CSVQDLPVDYGYTF
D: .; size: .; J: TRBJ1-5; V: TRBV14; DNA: TGTGCCAGCAGCCAAACGAATCAGCCCCAGCATTTT; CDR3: CASSQTNQPQHF
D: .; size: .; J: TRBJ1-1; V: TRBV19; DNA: TGTGCCAGTAGTATGTTGTCGGACCTGAACACTGAAGCTTTCTTT; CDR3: CASSMLSDLNTEAFF
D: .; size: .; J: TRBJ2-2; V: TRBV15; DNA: TGTGCCACCAGCAGGAGAGGCCAGAACACCGGGGAGCTGTTTTTT; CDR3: CATSRRGQNTGELFF
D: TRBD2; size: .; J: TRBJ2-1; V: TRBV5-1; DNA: TGCGCCAGCAGCTTGAAGGTAGCGGGAGGGTACAATGAGCAGTTCTTC; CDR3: CASSLKVAGGYNEQFF
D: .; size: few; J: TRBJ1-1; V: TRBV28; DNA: TGTGCCAGCAGTTTCGTATACAGCATGAACACTGAAGCTTTCTTT; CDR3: CASSFVYSMNTEAFF
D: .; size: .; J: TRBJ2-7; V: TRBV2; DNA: TGTGCCAGGTCTTACGAGCAGTACTTC; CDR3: CARSYEQYF
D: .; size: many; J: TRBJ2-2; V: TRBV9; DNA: TGTGCCAGCAGCGTAGGGGGGGACACCGGGGAGCTGTTTTTT; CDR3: CASSVGGDTGELFF
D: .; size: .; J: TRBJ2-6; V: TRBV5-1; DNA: TGCGCCAGCAGCGGAAGTACCTCTGGGGCCAACGTCCTGACTTTC; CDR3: CASSGSTSGANVLTF